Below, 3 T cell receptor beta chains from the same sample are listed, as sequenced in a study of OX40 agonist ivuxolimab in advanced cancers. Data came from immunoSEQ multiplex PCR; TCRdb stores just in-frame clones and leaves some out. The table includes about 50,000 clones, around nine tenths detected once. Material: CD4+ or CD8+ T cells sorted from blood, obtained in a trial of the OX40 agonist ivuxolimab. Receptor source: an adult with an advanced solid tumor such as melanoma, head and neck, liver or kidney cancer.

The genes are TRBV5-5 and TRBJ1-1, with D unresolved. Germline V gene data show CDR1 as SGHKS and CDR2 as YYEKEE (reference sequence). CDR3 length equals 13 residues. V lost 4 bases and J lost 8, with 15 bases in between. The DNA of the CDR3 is TGTGCCAGCAGCCCGGACCGAGTTGTAGAAGCTTTCTTT. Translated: CASSPDRVVEAFF.

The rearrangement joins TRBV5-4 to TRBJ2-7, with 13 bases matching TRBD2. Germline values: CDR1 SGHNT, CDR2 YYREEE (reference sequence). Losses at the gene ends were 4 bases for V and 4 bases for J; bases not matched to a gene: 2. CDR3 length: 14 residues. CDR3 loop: CASSPGLAGYEQYF. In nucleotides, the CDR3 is TGTGCCAGCAGCCCGGGACTAGCGGGGTACGAGCAGTACTTC. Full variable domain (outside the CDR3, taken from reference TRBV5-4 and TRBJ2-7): ETGVTQSPTHLIKTRGQQVTLRCSSQSGHNTVSWYQQALGQGPQFIFQYYREEENGRGNFPPRFSGLQFPNYSSELNVNALELDDSALYLCASSPGLAGYEQYFGPGTRLTVT.

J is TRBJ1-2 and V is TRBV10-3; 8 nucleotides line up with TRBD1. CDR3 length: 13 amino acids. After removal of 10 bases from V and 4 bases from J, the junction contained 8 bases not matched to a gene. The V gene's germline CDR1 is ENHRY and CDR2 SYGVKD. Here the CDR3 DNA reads TGTGCCAGCAGGGGGCGGAGTACCTATGGCTACACCTTC. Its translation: CASRGRSTYGYTF.